The clone carrying this T cell receptor beta chain was observed once. The data belong to a study of OX40 agonist ivuxolimab in advanced cancers. V was pared by 3 bases and J by 9 bases, with 9 bases of the junction left unmatched. CDR1 and CDR2 (germline): SGHDN, FVKESK. CDR3 size: 14 residues. TCRdb's copy holds only in-frame clones and misses some; the assay was immunoSEQ multiplex PCR. The sample contains roughly 65,000 clones, about 89% of which appear only once. The sample consisted of CD4+ or CD8+ T cells sorted from blood, taken in a trial of the OX40 agonist ivuxolimab. The J gene is TRBJ1-1, the V gene TRBV14; TRBD1 agrees at 8 bases. This sequence was found in an adult with an advanced solid tumor such as melanoma, head and neck, liver or kidney cancer. In DNA form, the CDR3 reads TGTGCCAGCAGCCAGGGGGGGACAGGTGTTCAAGCTTTCTTT. Residues: CASSQGGTGVQAFF.